Below, 18 T cell receptor beta chains from the same sample are listed, as sequenced in a study of T cells in Graves' hyperthyroidism and ophthalmopathy. RNA transcripts were the template for amplifying TCR beta CDR3 regions. Primed by the HTBI set, a first-round RT-PCR was run on the TCR CDR3. MiXCR was run by TCRdb on the multiplex PCR reads, yielding one entry per CDR3 protein. The table includes 730,000 or so distinct CDR3 sequences, around 19% detected once. The sequencing sample was made of blood. The receptor source for this set is a woman aged 50 to 60 with Graves' hyperthyroidism that later progressed to Graves' ophthalmopathy.

The V gene is TRBV6-8, the J gene TRBJ2-7, with no clear D. Trimming removed 4 bases from V and 5 bases from J, with 15 bases in between. The CDR3 consists of 14 residues. Germline V lookup: CDR1 MNHGY, CDR2 SAAAGT. The CDR3 DNA follows: TGTGCCAGCAGTTTCTCCTCGCCGGGCCACGAGCAGTACTTC. Amino acid sequence: CASSFSSPGHEQYF.

This clonotype has at least ten counts. The gene calls are TRBV5-1 and TRBJ2-7; TRBD2 aligns across 8 bases. V dropped 5 bases and J dropped 2; count of bases not matched to a gene: 9. The CDR3 extends over 15 amino acids. Germline CDR1 is SGHRS and CDR2 is YFSETQ. As DNA, the CDR3 is TGCGCCAGCAGACTAGGGACTAGTACCCCCTACGAGCAGTACTTC. Encoded protein: CASRLGTSTPYEQYF.

The genes are TRBV6-2 or TRBV6-3 and TRBJ1-5, with D hard to call. The CDR3 has 13 amino acids. Germline loops: CDR1 MNHEY, CDR2 SVGEGT. V shed 0 bases and J shed 6 bases, with 6 bases lying between them. CDR3 in amino acids: CASSYSEGQPQHF. The CDR3 bases are TGTGCCAGCAGTTACTCTGAGGGTCAGCCCCAGCATTTT.

In this sample, this clonotype turned up many times. The chain joins TRBV12-3 or TRBV12-4 to TRBJ1-3, with unresolved D. CDR3 length: 16 amino acids. Trimming stripped 6 bases from V and 2 bases from J, with 17 bases between. CDR3 bases: TGTGCCAGCAGCTTCTCGTTGGGCGCTGCTGGAAACACCATATATTTT. This codes for CASSFSLGAAGNTIYF.

The V call is TRBV28, the J call TRBJ2-7, with 7 bases matching TRBD2. V was pared by 3 bases and J by 0 bases, with 5 bases of the junction left unmatched. Germline V gene data show CDR1 as MDHEN and CDR2 as SYDVKM. The CDR3 contains 15 residues. The CDR3 sequence: CASSLWGEGSYEQYF. CDR3 DNA sequence: TGTGCCAGCAGTTTGTGGGGGGAGGGCTCCTACGAGCAGTACTTC.

This clonotype was recorded many times. CDR3 loop: CASTPRSGGAVDTQYF. DNA for the CDR3: TGCGCCAGCACCCCCCGTAGCGGGGGGGCTGTAGATACGCAGTATTTT. V and J are TRBV5-1 and TRBJ2-3; TRBD2 aligns across 11 bases. Germline V gene sequence: CDR1 SGHRS, CDR2 YFSETQ. This CDR3 has 16 amino acids. V was clipped by 6 bases and J by 5 bases; unmatched bases: 11.

The CDR3 sequence: CASSRSWGDNVETQYF. CDR3 DNA: TGTGCCAGCAGTCGGAGTTGGGGGGATAATGTGGAGACCCAGTACTTC. J is TRBJ2-5 and V is TRBV27; tentative D call: TRBD2 (6 bases). V was shortened by 5 bases and J by 5 bases, with 21 bases between the two germline ends. Germline CDR1 reads MNHEY; CDR2 reads SMNVEV (reference sequence). The CDR3 extends over 16 amino acids.

This clonotype was observed a few times. The V call is TRBV19, the J call TRBJ1-2; TRBD1 matches 10 bases. Germline V CDR1 and CDR2: LNHDA, SQIVND (reference sequence). Trimming at V came to 5 bases and at J to 1 base, leaving 4 bases not matched to a gene. The CDR3 is made up of 15 amino acids. CDR3: CASSPWDRGNYGYTF. The CDR3 DNA reads TGTGCCAGTAGTCCATGGGACAGGGGTAACTATGGCTACACCTTC.

This clonotype was detected only a few times. V usage is TRBV12-3 or TRBV12-4 and J usage is TRBJ2-3, with 9 bases lining up with TRBD2. The length of the CDR3 is 17 residues. With 5 bases clipped from V and 0 bases from J, the junction kept 9 bases outside the gene matches. CDR3 bases: TGTGCCAGCAGTGTCTCCGGGACTAGCCTAAGCACAGATACGCAGTATTTT. Its protein product is CASSVSGTSLSTDTQYF.

This clonotype was counted between two and nine times. No conserved phenylalanine or tryptophan ends this CDR3, so it is likely a read error. The gene calls are TRBV11-1 and TRBJ1-1; 7 nucleotides align to TRBD1. There are 13 residues in the CDR3. Looked up from germline, CDR1 is SGHAT and CDR2 is FQDESV (reference sequence). The ends lost 5 bases at V and 2 bases at J; junction bases unmatched: 2. The CDR3 loop is CASSRDSNTEAFY. In DNA form, the CDR3 reads TGTGCCAGCAGCCGGGACAGCAACACTGAAGCTTTCTAT.

This clonotype was picked up a small number of times. The rearrangement links TRBV4-1 to TRBJ2-3; TRBD1 aligns across 11 bases. This CDR3 is 17 amino acids long. Per germline, CDR1 MGHRA and CDR2 YSYEKL. V lost 0 bases, J lost 3 bases, and 5 bases stayed unmatched. CDR3 in amino acids: CASSQEAGTGGTDTQYF. CDR3 DNA: TGCGCCAGCAGCCAAGAAGCGGGGACAGGGGGGACAGATACGCAGTATTTT.

This clonotype was seen a few times. The rearrangement links TRBV5-1 to TRBJ1-2; TRBD1 is a possible D gene (6 bases). The CDR3 spans 18 residues. Germline CDR1 and CDR2: SGHRS and YFSETQ. Between the trimmed V and J ends, which lost 2 bases and 0 bases, there was a span of 20 bases. DNA of the CDR3: TGCGCCAGCAGCTTTCATGGGACAACGGACCCTACTAACTATGGCTACACCTTC. Encoded protein: CASSFHGTTDPTNYGYTF.

This clonotype was counted a few times. The chain is built from TRBV10-2 and TRBJ2-5, with TRBD2 as a possible D gene (8 bases). V was cut by 6 bases and J by 7 bases, with 24 bases left in between. The CDR3 length is 16 residues. The V gene's germline CDR1 is WSHSY and CDR2 SAAADI. As DNA, the CDR3 is TGCGCCAGCAGGAGGCCCGATACAGGGGCGGGGGGGACCCAGTACTTC. Protein sequence: CASRRPDTGAGGTQYF.

This clonotype has more than one count but fewer than ten. V gene TRBV3-1 combines with J gene TRBJ1-2; perhaps TRBD1 as D (5 bases). This CDR3 has 14 amino acids. Trimming took 3 bases from V and 4 from J, leaving 12 bases between them. CDR1 LGHDT and CDR2 YNNKEL come from the germline V gene (reference sequence). The CDR3 region has the DNA TGTGCCAGCAGCCATTTAGGGGCCCGCTATGGCTACACCTTC. Translating it yields CASSHLGARYGYTF.

The V gene is TRBV11-2, the J gene TRBJ1-2, with D possibly matching TRBD1 (5 bases). V shed 2 bases and J shed 0 bases, with 13 bases lying between them. The CDR3 sequence is 16 residues long. In germline, CDR1 is SGHAT, CDR2 FQNNGV. In nucleotides, the CDR3 is TGTGCCAGCAGCTTACGGGGGTCACTTTCTAACTATGGCTACACCTTC. Residues: CASSLRGSLSNYGYTF.

This clonotype has a count of ten or more. This chain uses TRBV6-2 or TRBV6-3 with TRBJ2-5; 7 bases fit TRBD2. Trimming removed 7 bases from V and 1 base from J; junction bases left unmatched: 12. Germline values: CDR1 MNHEY, CDR2 SVGEGT. This CDR3 has 16 amino acids. The CDR3 reads CASTKASGPIQETQYF. The CDR3 DNA follows: TGTGCCAGCACCAAAGCTAGCGGACCGATCCAAGAGACCCAGTACTTC.

Only one count was recorded for this clonotype. The rearrangement joins TRBV9 to TRBJ2-7; TRBD2 might be the D (5 bases). Germline V CDR1 and CDR2: SGDLS, YYNGEE. Between the trimmed V and J ends, which lost 3 bases and 4 bases, there was a span of 11 bases. The CDR3 covers 13 residues. The CDR3 sequence is CASSAGSGYEQYF. Here the CDR3 DNA reads TGTGCCAGCAGCGCCGGATCGGGATACGAGCAGTACTTC. The whole variable domain, filled in from reference TRBV9 and TRBJ2-7, reads DSGVTQTPKHLITATGQRVTLRCSPRSGDLSVYWYQQSLDQGLQFLIQYYNGEERAKGNILERFSAQQFPDLHSELNLSSLELGDSALYFCASSAGSGYEQYFGPGTRLTVT.

Many counts were recorded for this clonotype. The chain has TRBV5-5 and TRBJ2-5; D is possibly TRBD1 (6 bases). Trimming pared 2 bases from V and 0 bases from J, leaving 8 bases between. Germline V CDR1 and CDR2: SGHKS, YYEKEE (reference sequence). The CDR3 extends over 14 amino acids. The CDR3 region is CASSFYRDQETQYF. CDR3 sequence (DNA): TGTGCCAGCAGCTTTTACAGGGACCAAGAGACCCAGTACTTC.